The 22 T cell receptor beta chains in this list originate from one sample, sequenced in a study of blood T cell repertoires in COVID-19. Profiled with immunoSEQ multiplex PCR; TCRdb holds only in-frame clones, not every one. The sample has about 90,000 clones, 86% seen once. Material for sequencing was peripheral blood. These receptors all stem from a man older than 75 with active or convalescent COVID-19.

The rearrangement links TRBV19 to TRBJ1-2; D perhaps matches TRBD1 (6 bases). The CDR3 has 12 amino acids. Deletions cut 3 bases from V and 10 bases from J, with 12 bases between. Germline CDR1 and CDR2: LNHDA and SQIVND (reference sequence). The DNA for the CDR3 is TGTGCCAGTAGTATTGAGCAGGGGCACTACACCTTC. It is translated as CASSIEQGHYTF.

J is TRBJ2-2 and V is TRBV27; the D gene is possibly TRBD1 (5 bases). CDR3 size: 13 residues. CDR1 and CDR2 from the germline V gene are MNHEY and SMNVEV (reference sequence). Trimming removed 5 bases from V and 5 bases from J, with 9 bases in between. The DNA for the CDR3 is TGTGCCAGCAGTAGCAGGGTAACCGGGGAGCTGTTTTTT. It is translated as CASSSRVTGELFF.

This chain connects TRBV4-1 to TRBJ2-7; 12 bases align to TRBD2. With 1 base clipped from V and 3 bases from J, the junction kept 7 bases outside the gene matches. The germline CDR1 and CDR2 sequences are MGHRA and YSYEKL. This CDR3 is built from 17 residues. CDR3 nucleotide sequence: TGCGCCAGCAGCCAAGTTGGACTAGCGGGACGGATCTACGAGCAGTACTTC. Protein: CASSQVGLAGRIYEQYF.

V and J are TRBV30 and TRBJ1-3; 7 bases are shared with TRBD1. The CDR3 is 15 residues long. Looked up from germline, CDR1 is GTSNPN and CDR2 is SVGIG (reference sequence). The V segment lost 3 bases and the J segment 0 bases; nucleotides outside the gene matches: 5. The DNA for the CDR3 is TGTGCCTGGAGCCTTACAGGGGCCTCTGGAAACACCATATATTTT. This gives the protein CAWSLTGASGNTIYF.

CDR3: CATSRGGTDEQYF. The CDR3 DNA reads as TGTGCCACCAGCAGAGGAGGGACAGACGAGCAGTACTTC. J is TRBJ2-7 and V is TRBV15; TRBD1 matches 7 bases. The junction had 2 bases not matched to a gene; V was cut back by 1 base and J by 5 bases. The CDR3 extends over 13 amino acids. Germline CDR1 reads LNHNV; CDR2 reads YYDKDF (reference sequence).

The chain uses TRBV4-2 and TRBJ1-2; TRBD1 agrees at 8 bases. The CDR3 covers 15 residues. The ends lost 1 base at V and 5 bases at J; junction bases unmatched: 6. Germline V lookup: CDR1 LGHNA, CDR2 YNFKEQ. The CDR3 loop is CASSQVGQGAYGYTF. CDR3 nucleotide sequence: TGTGCCAGCAGCCAAGTTGGCCAGGGGGCTTATGGCTACACCTTC.

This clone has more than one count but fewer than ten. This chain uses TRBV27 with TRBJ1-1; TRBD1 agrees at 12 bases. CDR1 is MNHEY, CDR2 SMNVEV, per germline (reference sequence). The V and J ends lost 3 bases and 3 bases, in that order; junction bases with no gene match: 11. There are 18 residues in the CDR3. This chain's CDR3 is CASSLSHPGQGAHTEAFF. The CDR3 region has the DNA TGTGCCAGCAGTTTGAGCCATCCGGGACAGGGGGCTCACACTGAAGCTTTCTTT.

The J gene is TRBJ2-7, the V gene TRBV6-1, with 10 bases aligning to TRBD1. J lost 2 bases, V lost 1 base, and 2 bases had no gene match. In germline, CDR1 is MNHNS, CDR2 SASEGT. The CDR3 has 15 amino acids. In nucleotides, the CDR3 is TGTGCCAGCAGTGAAGGGGACAGGGGTACCTACGAGCAGTACTTC. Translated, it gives CASSEGDRGTYEQYF.

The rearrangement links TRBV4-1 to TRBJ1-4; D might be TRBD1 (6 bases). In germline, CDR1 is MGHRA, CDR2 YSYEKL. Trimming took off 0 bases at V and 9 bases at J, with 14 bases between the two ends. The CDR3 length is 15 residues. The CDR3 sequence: CASSQEPAQGQKLFF. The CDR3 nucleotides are TGCGCCAGCAGCCAAGAACCGGCCCAGGGGCAAAAACTGTTTTTT.

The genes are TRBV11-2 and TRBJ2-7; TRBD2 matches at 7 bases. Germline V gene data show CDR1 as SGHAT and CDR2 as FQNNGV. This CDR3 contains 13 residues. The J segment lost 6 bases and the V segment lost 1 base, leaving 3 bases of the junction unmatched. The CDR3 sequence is CASSLVGGREQYF. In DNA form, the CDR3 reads TGTGCCAGCAGCTTAGTGGGAGGGCGCGAGCAGTACTTC.

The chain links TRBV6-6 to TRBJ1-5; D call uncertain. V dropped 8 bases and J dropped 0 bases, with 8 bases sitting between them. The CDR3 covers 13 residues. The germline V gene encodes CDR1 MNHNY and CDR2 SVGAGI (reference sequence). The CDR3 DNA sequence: TGTGCCAGCCACATACATAGCAATCAGCCCCAGCATTTT. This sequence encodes CASHIHSNQPQHF.

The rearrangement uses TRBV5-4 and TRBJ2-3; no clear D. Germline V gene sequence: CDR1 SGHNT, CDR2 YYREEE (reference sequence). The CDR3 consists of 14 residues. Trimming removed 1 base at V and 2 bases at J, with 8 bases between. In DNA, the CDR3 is TGTGCCAGCAGCTTGTGGCAGTTCACAGATACGCAGTATTTT. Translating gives CASSLWQFTDTQYF.

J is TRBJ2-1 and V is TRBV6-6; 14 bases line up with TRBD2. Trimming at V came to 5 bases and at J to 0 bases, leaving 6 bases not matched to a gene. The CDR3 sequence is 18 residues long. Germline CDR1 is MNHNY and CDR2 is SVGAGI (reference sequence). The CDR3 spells CASSPLGTSGSSYNEQFF. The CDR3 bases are TGTGCCAGCAGTCCCCTCGGGACTAGCGGGAGCTCCTACAATGAGCAGTTCTTC.

The CDR3 loop reads CASSTQSRTANTEAFF. The CDR3 region has the DNA TGCGCCAGCAGTACTCAAAGCAGGACAGCGAACACTGAAGCTTTCTTT. This rearrangement joins TRBV5-1 to TRBJ1-1; a possible D gene is TRBD1 (6 bases). Germline CDR1 reads SGHRS; CDR2 reads YFSETQ. The CDR3 is 16 amino acids. V lost 5 bases to trimming and J lost 1 base, with 18 bases between them.

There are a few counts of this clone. The CDR3 DNA is TGTGCCAGCAGTTTATGGCGACTAGCGGGAGGTCCCGGGGAGCTGTTTTTT. Its protein is CASSLWRLAGGPGELFF. The genes are TRBV28 and TRBJ2-2; 13 bases are shared with TRBD2. V was clipped by 0 bases and J by 6 bases; unmatched bases: 4. The CDR3 runs to 17 residues. Germline V gene data show CDR1 as MDHEN and CDR2 as SYDVKM.

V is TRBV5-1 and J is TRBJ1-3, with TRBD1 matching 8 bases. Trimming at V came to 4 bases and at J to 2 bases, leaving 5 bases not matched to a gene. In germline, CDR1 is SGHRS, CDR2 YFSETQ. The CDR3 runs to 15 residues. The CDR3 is CASSAGTGAGNTIYF. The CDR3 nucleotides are TGCGCCAGCAGCGCGGGGACAGGAGCTGGAAACACCATATATTTT.

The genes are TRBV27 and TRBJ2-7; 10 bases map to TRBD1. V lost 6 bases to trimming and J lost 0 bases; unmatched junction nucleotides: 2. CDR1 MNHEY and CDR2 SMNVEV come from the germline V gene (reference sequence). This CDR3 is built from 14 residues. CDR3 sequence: CASRGQGSSYEQYF. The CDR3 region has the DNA TGTGCCAGCAGGGGACAGGGGAGCTCCTACGAGCAGTACTTC.

DNA of the CDR3: TGTGCCGTTGGGGAGGGCTCTGGAAACACCATATATTTT. This sequence encodes CAVGEGSGNTIYF. This sequence joins TRBV7-9 and TRBJ1-3; D uncertain. V was clipped by 11 bases and J by 0 bases, with 11 bases between them. The CDR3 loop spans 13 amino acids. CDR1 SEHNR and CDR2 FQNEAQ come from the germline V gene (reference sequence). Drawing the rest from reference TRBV7-9 and TRBJ1-3, the complete variable domain is DTGVSQNPRHKITKRGQNVTFRCDPISEHNRLYWYRQTLGQGPEFLTYFQNEAQLEKSRLLSDRFSAERPKGSFSTLEIQRTEQGDSAMYLCAVGEGSGNTIYFGEGSWLTVV.

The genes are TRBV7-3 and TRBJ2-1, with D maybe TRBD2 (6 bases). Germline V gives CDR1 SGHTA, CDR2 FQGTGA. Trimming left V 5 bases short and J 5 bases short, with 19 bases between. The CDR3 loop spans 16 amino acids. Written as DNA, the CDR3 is TGTGCCAGCAGCCCGAGGTCGGGAGCTTTCGACAATGAGCAGTTCTTC. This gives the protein CASSPRSGAFDNEQFF.

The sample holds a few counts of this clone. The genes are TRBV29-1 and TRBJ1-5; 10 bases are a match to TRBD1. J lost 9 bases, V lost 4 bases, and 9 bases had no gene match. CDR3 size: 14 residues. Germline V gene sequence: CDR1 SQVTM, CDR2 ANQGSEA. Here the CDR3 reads CSVGPGTGDSPQHF. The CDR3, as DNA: TGCAGCGTTGGCCCCGGGACAGGGGATTCGCCCCAGCATTTT. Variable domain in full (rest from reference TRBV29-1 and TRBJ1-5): SAVISQKPSRDICQRGTSLTIQCQVDSQVTMMFWYRQQPGQSLTLIATANQGSEATYESGFVIDKFPISRPNLTFSTLTVSNMSPEDSSIYLCSVGPGTGDSPQHFGDGTRLSIL.

The CDR3 reads CASSPDTEAFF. The CDR3 DNA reads as TGTGCCAGCAGCCCAGACACTGAAGCTTTCTTT. V is TRBV5-5 and J is TRBJ1-1; D not certain. Germline V gives CDR1 SGHKS, CDR2 YYEKEE (reference sequence). CDR3 length equals 11 residues. V was cut by 4 bases and J by 3 bases, with 4 bases left in between.

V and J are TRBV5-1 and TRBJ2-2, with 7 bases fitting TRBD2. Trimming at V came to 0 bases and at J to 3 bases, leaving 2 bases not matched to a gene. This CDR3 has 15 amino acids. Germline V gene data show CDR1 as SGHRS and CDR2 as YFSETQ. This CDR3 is CASSLVRGDTGELFF. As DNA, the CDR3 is TGCGCCAGCAGCTTGGTTCGGGGGGACACCGGGGAGCTGTTTTTT.